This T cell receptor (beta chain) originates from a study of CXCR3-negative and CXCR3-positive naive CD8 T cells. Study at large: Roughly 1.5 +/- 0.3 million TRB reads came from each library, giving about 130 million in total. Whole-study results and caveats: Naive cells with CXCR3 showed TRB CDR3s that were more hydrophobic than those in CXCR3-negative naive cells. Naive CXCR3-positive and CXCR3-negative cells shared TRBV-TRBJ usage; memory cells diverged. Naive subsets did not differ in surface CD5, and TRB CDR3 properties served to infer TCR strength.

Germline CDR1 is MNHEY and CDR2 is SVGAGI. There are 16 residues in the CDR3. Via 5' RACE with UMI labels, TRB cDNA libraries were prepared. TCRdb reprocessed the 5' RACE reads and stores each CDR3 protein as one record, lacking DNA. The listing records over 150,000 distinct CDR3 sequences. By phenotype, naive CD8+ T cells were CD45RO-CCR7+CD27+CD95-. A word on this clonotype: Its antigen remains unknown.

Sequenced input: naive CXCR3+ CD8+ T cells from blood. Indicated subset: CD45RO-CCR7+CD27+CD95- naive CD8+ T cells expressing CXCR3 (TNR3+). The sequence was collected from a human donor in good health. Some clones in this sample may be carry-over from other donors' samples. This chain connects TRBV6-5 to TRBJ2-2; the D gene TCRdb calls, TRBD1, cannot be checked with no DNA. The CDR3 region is CASSYQGQGNTGELFF.